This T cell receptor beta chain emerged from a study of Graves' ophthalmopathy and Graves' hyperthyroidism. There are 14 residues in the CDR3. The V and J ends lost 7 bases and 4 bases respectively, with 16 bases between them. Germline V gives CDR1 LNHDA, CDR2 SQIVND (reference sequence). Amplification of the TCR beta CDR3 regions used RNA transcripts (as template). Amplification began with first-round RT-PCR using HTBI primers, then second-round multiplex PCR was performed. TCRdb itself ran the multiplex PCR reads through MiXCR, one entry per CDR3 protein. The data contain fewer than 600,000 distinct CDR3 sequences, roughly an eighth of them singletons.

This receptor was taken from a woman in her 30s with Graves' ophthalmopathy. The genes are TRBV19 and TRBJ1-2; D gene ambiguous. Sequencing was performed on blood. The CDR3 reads CASTPGDPPYGYTF. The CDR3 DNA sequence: TGTGCCAGTACACCAGGAGACCCTCCCTATGGCTACACCTTC.